Listed here are 6 T cell receptor beta chains from one sample, sequenced in a study of STAT3 mutations in large granular lymphocyte leukemia. Antigens for these TCRs are unknown. Clones were read by immunoSEQ multiplex PCR, and TCRdb kept only the in-frame ones, dropping some. This repertoire shows under 6,500 clones, over 75% found once; its top ten account for about 80%. Notes on the study in general: At least one immunodominant TCR beta clonotype appeared in every T-cell large granular lymphocyte leukemia patient.

Sequences were obtained from peripheral blood mononuclear cells. The receptors were sampled from a man in his forties with T-cell large granular lymphocyte leukemia. Some clones in this sample may be carry-over from other donors' samples.

This sequence joins TRBV5-6 and TRBJ1-4, with TRBD1 matching 7 bases. The CDR3 is made up of 13 amino acids. With 5 bases clipped from V and 4 bases from J, the junction kept 2 bases outside the gene matches. Germline loops: CDR1 SGHDT, CDR2 YYEEEE. DNA for the CDR3: TGTGCCAGCAGGGGACAGCTTAATGAAAAACTGTTTTTT. Protein product: CASRGQLNEKLFF.

The chain is built from TRBV20-1 and TRBJ1-2; D might be TRBD1 (5 bases). Germline V gene lookup returns CDR1 DFQATT and CDR2 SNEGSKA (reference sequence). The CDR3 extends over 11 amino acids. V was clipped by 3 bases and J by 4 bases, with 6 bases between them. The chain's CDR3 is CSARTVYGYTF. The CDR3 DNA reads as TGCAGTGCTAGGACAGTCTATGGCTACACCTTC.

The count of this clone is one. This chain links TRBV9 with TRBJ2-1; tentatively, D is TRBD1 or TRBD2 (5 bases each). CDR3 size: 15 residues. Germline CDR1 SGDLS, CDR2 YYNGEE. V was cut by 2 bases and J by 2 bases, with 11 bases left in between. CDR3 DNA: TGTGCCAGCAGCGTCCTCCGGGACGCCTACAATGAGCAGTTCTTC. Translating gives CASSVLRDAYNEQFF.

The chain recombines TRBV5-4 with TRBJ2-3; 8 nucleotides align to TRBD2. Looked up from germline, CDR1 is SGHNT and CDR2 is YYREEE (reference sequence). This CDR3 is built from 12 residues. V lost 0 bases, J lost 14 bases, and 5 bases stayed unmatched. The CDR3 sequence is CASSLDGTRGYF. The CDR3 DNA follows: TGTGCCAGCAGCTTGGATGGGACTAGGGGGTATTTT.

J is TRBJ2-1 and V is TRBV4-2, with D perhaps being TRBD1 or TRBD2 (5 bases each). Per germline, CDR1 LGHNA and CDR2 YNFKEQ. Between the trimmed V and J ends, which lost 4 bases and 7 bases, there was a span of 14 bases. The CDR3 covers 14 residues. CDR3 residues: CASSPWTGRNEQFF. In nucleotides, the CDR3 is TGTGCCAGCAGCCCTTGGACGGGGCGAAATGAGCAGTTCTTC.

V is TRBV9 and J is TRBJ1-2; D gene unclear. CDR1 is SGDLS and CDR2 is YYNGEE in the germline V gene. V was cut by 3 bases and J by 7 bases, with 16 bases left in between. CDR3 length equals 14 residues. The DNA of the CDR3 is TGTGCCAGCAGCGCCGACCTAGTAGCTAGTGGCTACACCTTC. This encodes CASSADLVASGYTF. The entire variable domain, with the rest obtained from reference TRBV9 and TRBJ1-2, is as follows: DSGVTQTPKHLITATGQRVTLRCSPRSGDLSVYWYQQSLDQGLQFLIQYYNGEERAKGNILERFSAQQFPDLHSELNLSSLELGDSALYFCASSADLVASGYTFGSGTRLTVV.